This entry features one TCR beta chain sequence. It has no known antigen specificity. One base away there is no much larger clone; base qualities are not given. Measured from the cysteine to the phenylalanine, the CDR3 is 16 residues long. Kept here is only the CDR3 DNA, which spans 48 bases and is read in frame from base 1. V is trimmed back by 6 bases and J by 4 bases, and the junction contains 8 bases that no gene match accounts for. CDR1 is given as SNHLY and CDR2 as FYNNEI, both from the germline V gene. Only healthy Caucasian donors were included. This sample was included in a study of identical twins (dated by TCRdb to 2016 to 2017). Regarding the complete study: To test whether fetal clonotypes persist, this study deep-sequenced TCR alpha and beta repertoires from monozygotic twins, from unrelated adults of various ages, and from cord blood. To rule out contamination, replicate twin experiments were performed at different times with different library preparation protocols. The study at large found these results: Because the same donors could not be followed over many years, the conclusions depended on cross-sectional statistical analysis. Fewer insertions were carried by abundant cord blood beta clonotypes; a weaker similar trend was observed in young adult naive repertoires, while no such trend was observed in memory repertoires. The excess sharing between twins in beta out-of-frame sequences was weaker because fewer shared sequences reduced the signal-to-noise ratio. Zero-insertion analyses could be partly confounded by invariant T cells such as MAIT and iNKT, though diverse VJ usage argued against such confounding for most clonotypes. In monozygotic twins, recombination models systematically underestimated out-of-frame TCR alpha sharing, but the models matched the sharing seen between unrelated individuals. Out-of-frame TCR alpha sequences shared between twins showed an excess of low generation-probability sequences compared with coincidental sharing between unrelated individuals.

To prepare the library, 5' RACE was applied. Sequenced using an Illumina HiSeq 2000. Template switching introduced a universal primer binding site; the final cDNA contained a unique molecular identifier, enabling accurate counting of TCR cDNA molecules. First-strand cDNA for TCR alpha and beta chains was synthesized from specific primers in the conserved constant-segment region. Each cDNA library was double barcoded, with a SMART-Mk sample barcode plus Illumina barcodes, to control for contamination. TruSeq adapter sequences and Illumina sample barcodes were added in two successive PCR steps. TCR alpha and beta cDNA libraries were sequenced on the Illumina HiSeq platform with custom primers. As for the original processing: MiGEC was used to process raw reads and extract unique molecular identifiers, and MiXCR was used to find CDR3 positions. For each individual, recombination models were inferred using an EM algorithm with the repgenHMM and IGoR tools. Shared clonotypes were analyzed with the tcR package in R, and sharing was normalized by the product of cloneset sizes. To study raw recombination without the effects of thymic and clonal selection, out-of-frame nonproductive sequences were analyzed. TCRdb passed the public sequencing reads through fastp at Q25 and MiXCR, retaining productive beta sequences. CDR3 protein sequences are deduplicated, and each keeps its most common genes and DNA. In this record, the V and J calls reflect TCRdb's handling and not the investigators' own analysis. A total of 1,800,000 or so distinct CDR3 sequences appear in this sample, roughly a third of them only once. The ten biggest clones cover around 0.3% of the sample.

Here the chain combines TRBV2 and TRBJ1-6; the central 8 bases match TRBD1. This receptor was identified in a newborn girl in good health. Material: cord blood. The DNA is TGTGCCAGCAGGGTCCAGGGGGCTCTGTATAATTCACCCCTCCACTTT. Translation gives CASRVQGALYNSPLHF.